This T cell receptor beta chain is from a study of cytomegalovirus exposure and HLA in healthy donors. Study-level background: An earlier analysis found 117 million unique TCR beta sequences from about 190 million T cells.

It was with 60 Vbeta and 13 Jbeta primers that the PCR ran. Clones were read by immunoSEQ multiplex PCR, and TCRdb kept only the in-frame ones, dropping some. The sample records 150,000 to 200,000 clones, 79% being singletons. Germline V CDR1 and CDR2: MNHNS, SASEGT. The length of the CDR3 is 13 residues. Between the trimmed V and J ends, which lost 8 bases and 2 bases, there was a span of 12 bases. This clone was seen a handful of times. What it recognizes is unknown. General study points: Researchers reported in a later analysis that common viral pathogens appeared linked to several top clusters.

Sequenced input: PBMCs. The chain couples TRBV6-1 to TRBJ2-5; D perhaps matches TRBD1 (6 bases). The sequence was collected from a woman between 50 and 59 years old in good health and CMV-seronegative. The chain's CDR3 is CASERQAQETQYF. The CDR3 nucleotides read TGTGCCAGCGAGAGACAGGCACAAGAGACCCAGTACTTC.